This T cell receptor (beta chain) was captured in a study of T cell responses to AZD1222 COVID-19 vaccine. General study points: With two AZD1222 doses given, Spike-specific TCR breadth and depth both rose. Clonal diversity was possibly underestimated, and the donors were mostly white British, with more females.

From germline, CDR1 is LGHNA and CDR2 YSLEER. The CDR3 loop spans 16 amino acids. V was clipped by 4 bases and J by 0 bases; unmatched bases: 9. On this clone: The antigen is unknown.

The assay was immunoSEQ multiplex PCR, and TCRdb's table has in-frame clones only and misses some. The table records about 85,000 clones, over 75% of them present only once. This sample comprised peripheral blood, obtained on day 0 of AZD1222 vaccination. This sequence was found in an adult in good health. The V and J genes are TRBV4-3 and TRBJ2-7; 7 bases map to TRBD1. The CDR3 DNA sequence: TGCGCCAGCAGCCTCCTACTAGGGGGCAGCTCCTACGAGCAGTACTTC. It specifies CASSLLLGGSSYEQYF.